This T cell receptor (beta chain) appears in the sequencing data of a study of Ad26.COV2.S vaccination and SARS-CoV-2 variants. Study outcomes and limitations: Analyses of TCR breadth and depth may have underestimated total T cell responses. Recipients given vaccine exceeded placebo recipients in spike-specific TCR breadth. After vaccination, substantial breadth of spike-specific CD8+ and CD4+ responses was reported. Recipients of vaccine and of placebo showed similar breadth of their non-spike TCR repertoires.

The V and J ends lost 4 bases and 5 bases respectively, with 12 bases between them. The CDR3 runs to 13 residues. CDR1 and CDR2 from the germline V gene are SGHRS and YFSETQ. Profiled with immunoSEQ multiplex PCR; TCRdb holds only in-frame clones, not every one. The table records over 85,000 clones, roughly 75% of them present only once. With respect to this clone: Its antigen is currently unknown.

The J gene is TRBJ1-1, the V gene TRBV5-1, with a tentative D call TRBD1 (5 bases). This sequence originates from a human donor who had recovered from COVID-19. This sample comprised peripheral blood, obtained after recovery from COVID-19. CDR3: CASSPLQGTEAFF. DNA for the CDR3: TGCGCCAGCAGCCCCTTGCAGGGAACTGAAGCTTTCTTT. The full variable domain, with the rest looked up from reference TRBV5-1 and TRBJ1-1, is KAGVTQTPRYLIKTRGQQVTLSCSPISGHRSVSWYQQTPGQGLQFLFEYFSETQRNKGNFPGRFSGRQFSNSRSEMNVSTLELGDSALYLCASSPLQGTEAFFGQGTRLTVV.